Shown below are 13 T cell receptor beta chains from a single sample sequenced in a study of identical twins' blood T cells. In TCRdb, the 5' RACE reads were re-called with MiXCR into one record per CDR3 protein. Of hundreds of thousands of distinct CDR3 sequences listed, roughly 30% are singletons. Specimen: PBMCs. These receptors came from a woman aged 18-49 years in good health.

This clonotype has a count of ten or more. The chain links TRBV6-6 to TRBJ1-3; D gene ambiguous. Germline V gene data show CDR1 as MNHNY and CDR2 as SVGAGI (reference sequence). Between the trimmed V and J ends, which lost 2 bases and 4 bases, there was a span of 6 bases. This CDR3 has 13 amino acids. The CDR3 spells CASSYGRGNTIYF. DNA for the CDR3: TGTGCCAGCAGTTACGGTCGAGGAAACACCATATATTTT.

The V gene is TRBV15, the J gene TRBJ2-2; weak D call: TRBD2 (6 bases). The CDR3 is 14 amino acids. CDR1 is LNHNV, CDR2 YYDKDF, per germline (reference sequence). The V end lost 2 bases, the J end lost 6 bases, and 10 bases lay between the germline ends. CDR3 nucleotides: TGTGCCACCAGCAGATCTAGCGTCGCCGGGGAGCTGTTTTTT. Its translation: CATSRSSVAGELFF.

The rearrangement uses TRBV29-1 and TRBJ1-3; no reliable D call. The V gene lost 5 bases and the J gene lost 4 bases, with 6 bases spanning the gap. The CDR3 has 11 amino acids. Looked up from germline, CDR1 is SQVTM and CDR2 is ANQGSEA. CDR3 DNA sequence: TGCAGCGTTCGGGGAGGAAACACCATATATTTT. Translation gives CSVRGGNTIYF.

This clonotype was seen only a few times. The gene calls are TRBV7-9 and TRBJ1-1; D gene uncertain. CDR3 length: 14 residues. CDR1 and CDR2 from the germline V gene are SEHNR and FQNEAQ (reference sequence). V was pared by 2 bases and J by 3 bases, with 10 bases between. CDR3 nucleotide sequence: TGTGCCAGCAGCTTAACAGCTAGGGACACTGAAGCTTTCTTT. Translating gives CASSLTARDTEAFF.

This clonotype was counted only a few times. The rearrangement links TRBV25-1 to TRBJ2-2; D ambiguous. V lost 3 bases and J lost 6, with 11 bases in between. The germline CDR1 and CDR2 sequences are MGHDK and SYGVNS. CDR3 length: 14 residues. This CDR3 reads CASSDFSIPGELFF. The DNA of the CDR3 is TGTGCCAGCAGTGATTTTTCCATTCCCGGGGAGCTGTTTTTT. The full variable domain, completed using reference TRBV25-1 and TRBJ2-2, is EADIYQTPRYLVIGTGKKITLECSQTMGHDKMYWYQQDPGMELHLIHYSYGVNSTEKGDLSSESTVSRIRTEHFPLTLESARPSHTSQYLCASSDFSIPGELFFGEGSRLTVL.

This clonotype has at least ten counts. J is TRBJ2-3 and V is TRBV20-1, with 8 nucleotides matching TRBD1. The CDR3 is made up of 14 amino acids. V shed 6 bases and J 2 bases; nucleotides not matched to a gene: 7. CDR1 and CDR2 from the germline V gene are DFQATT and SNEGSKA (reference sequence). The CDR3 DNA follows: TGCAGTGCAAAGCGACAGGGGACCACAGATACGCAGTATTTT. Encoded protein: CSAKRQGTTDTQYF.

This clonotype was seen more than once but under ten times. The chain recombines TRBV10-3 with TRBJ1-2; D remains unclear. The germline V gene encodes CDR1 ENHRY and CDR2 SYGVKD. The CDR3 runs to 16 residues. V was cut by 0 bases and J by 0 bases, with 11 bases left in between. DNA for the CDR3: TGTGCCATCAGTGAGTCCCGGACGGCCACTAACTATGGCTACACCTTC. Protein: CAISESRTATNYGYTF.

This clonotype turned up a few times. The chain joins TRBV6-5 to TRBJ1-3; no definite D call. The length of the CDR3 is 15 residues. Germline V gives CDR1 MNHEY, CDR2 SVGAGI. Trimming pared 2 bases from V and 0 bases from J, leaving 8 bases between. The CDR3 nucleotides read TGTGCCAGCAGTTACGACACGAGCTCTGGAAACACCATATATTTT. Translated: CASSYDTSSGNTIYF.

To note about this clonotype: This clone may be a read error of a much larger clone one base away. V is TRBV25-1 and J is TRBJ2-5; no reliable D call. CDR1 is MGHDK and CDR2 is SYGVNS in the germline V gene. The CDR3 runs to 10 residues. For the CDR3, the DNA is TGTTCCAGCAGCCAAGAGACCCAGTACTTC. The encoded protein is CSSSQETQYF.

This chain joins TRBV7-9 and TRBJ1-2, with D unclear. CDR3 size: 15 residues. The germline CDR1 and CDR2 sequences are SEHNR and FQNEAQ (reference sequence). The germline V and J ends were trimmed by 5 bases and 1 base, with 14 bases remaining between them. The CDR3 sequence: CASSLLGTLNYGYTF. The CDR3 DNA follows: TGTGCCAGCAGCCTATTGGGAACCCTTAACTATGGCTACACCTTC.

This clonotype was recorded many times. The chain couples TRBV20-1 to TRBJ2-2; 7 nucleotides agree with TRBD1. Germline CDR1 DFQATT, CDR2 SNEGSKA (reference sequence). This CDR3 contains 15 residues. V trimming: 5 bases; J trimming: 3 bases; junction bases outside the gene matches: 9. CDR3 in amino acids: CSAPRTGTDTGELFF. The CDR3, as DNA: TGCAGTGCTCCCCGGACAGGAACCGACACCGGGGAGCTGTTTTTT.

This clonotype was counted only a few times. The V and J genes are TRBV5-1 and TRBJ2-3; D possibly corresponds to TRBD2 (6 bases). Looked up from germline, CDR1 is SGHRS and CDR2 is YFSETQ. With 0 bases removed from V and 3 bases from J, the gap between germline ends came to 11 bases. This CDR3 region has 15 residues. CDR3 protein: CASSLGAAGTDTQYF. The CDR3 DNA follows: TGCGCCAGCAGCTTGGGGGCAGCGGGTACAGATACGCAGTATTTT. Full variable domain (missing parts from reference TRBV5-1 and TRBJ2-3): KAGVTQTPRYLIKTRGQQVTLSCSPISGHRSVSWYQQTPGQGLQFLFEYFSETQRNKGNFPGRFSGRQFSNSRSEMNVSTLELGDSALYLCASSLGAAGTDTQYFGPGTRLTVL.

This clonotype has a count of ten or more. V gene TRBV20-1 combines with J gene TRBJ1-1; TRBD1 might be the D (5 bases). This CDR3 has 15 amino acids. Germline lookup yields CDR1 DFQATT and CDR2 SNEGSKA (reference sequence). V lost 0 bases and J lost 6, with 17 bases in between. DNA of the CDR3: TGCAGTGCTAGAGATCGAATCCGTGGGGACGCTGAAGCTTTCTTT. Its protein product is CSARDRIRGDAEAFF.